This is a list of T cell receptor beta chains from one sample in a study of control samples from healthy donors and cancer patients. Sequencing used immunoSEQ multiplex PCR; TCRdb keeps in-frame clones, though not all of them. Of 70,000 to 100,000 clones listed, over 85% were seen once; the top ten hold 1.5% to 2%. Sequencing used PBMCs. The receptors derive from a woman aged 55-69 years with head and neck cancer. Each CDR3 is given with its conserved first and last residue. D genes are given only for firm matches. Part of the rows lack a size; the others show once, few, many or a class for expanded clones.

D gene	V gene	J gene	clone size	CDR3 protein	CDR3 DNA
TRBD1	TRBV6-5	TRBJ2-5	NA	CASRLSGTDQETQYF	TGTGCCAGCAGACTATCCGGGACAGACCAAGAGACCCAGTACTTC
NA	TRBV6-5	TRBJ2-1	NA	CASQGRYNEQFF	TGTGCCAGCCAGGGACGGTACAATGAGCAGTTCTTC
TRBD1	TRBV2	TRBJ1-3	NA	CASSVLGGNSGNTIYF	TGTGCCAGCAGTGTCCTAGGGGGCAACTCTGGAAACACCATATATTTT
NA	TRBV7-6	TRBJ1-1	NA	CASSSYRVGENTEAFF	TGTGCCAGCAGCTCCTACAGGGTTGGGGAGAACACTGAAGCTTTCTTT
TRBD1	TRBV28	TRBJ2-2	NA	CASLDRGNTGELFF	TGTGCCAGCCTAGACAGGGGAAACACCGGGGAGCTGTTTTTT
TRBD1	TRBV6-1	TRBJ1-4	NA	CASSDTGGGNEKLFF	TGTGCCAGCAGTGACACAGGGGGAGGGAATGAAAAACTGTTTTTT
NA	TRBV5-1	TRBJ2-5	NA	CASSLEDRPQYF	TGCGCCAGCAGCTTGGAGGACAGACCCCAGTACTTC
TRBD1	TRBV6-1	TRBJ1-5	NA	CASSELRQGRPQHF	TGTGCCAGCAGTGAACTTAGACAGGGAAGGCCCCAGCATTTT
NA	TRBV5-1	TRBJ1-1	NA	CASSLASGTGGSEAFF	TGCGCCAGCAGCTTGGCCTCAGGGACGGGGGGCTCTGAAGCTTTCTTT
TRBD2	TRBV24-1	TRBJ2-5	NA	CATNRCRLAEETQYF	TGTGCCACGAACCGGTGCCGACTAGCCGAAGAGACCCAGTACTTC
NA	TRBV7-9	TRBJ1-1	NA	CASLRGRALNTEAFF	TGTGCCAGCCTTAGGGGAAGAGCTTTGAACACTGAAGCTTTCTTT
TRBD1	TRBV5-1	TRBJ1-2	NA	CASSLEAGGGGYTF	TGCGCCAGCAGCTTGGAGGCAGGGGGCGGAGGCTACACCTTC
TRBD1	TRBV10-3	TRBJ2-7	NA	CAIRGQGEQYF	TGTGCCATCAGGGGACAGGGGGAGCAGTACTTC
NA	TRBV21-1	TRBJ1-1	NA	CARLQPHSSNTEAFF	TGTGCCCGCCTACAGCCTCATTCTTCGAACACTGAAGCTTTCTTT
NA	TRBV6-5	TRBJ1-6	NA	CASSGEINSPLHF	TGTGCCAGCAGCGGGGAGATCAATTCACCCCTCCACTTT
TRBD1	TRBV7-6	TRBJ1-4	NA	CASSPGRGTGTEKLFF	TGTGCCAGCAGCCCGGGGCGTGGGACAGGGACTGAAAAACTGTTTTTT
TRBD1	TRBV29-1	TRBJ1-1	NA	CSVSTGNPTEAFF	TGCAGCGTTTCGACAGGGAATCCCACTGAAGCTTTCTTT
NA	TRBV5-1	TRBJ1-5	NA	CASSLLGDSNQPQHF	TGCGCCAGCAGCTTGTTAGGGGATAGCAATCAGCCCCAGCATTTT
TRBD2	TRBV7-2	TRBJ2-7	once	CASSGAGVPYEQYF	TGTGCCAGCAGTGGAGCGGGAGTTCCCTACGAGCAGTACTTC
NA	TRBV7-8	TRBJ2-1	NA	CASSLWGGGSDYNEQFF	TGTGCCAGCAGCTTATGGGGAGGGGGTAGCGACTACAATGAGCAGTTCTTC
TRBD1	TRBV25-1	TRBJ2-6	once	CASSEGTGRFGANVLTF	TGTGCCAGCAGTGAAGGGACAGGGAGGTTTGGGGCCAACGTCCTGACTTTC
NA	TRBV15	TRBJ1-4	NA	CATSRNQGWVTTNEKLFF	TGTGCCACCAGCAGAAATCAGGGTTGGGTTACTACTAATGAAAAACTGTTTTTT
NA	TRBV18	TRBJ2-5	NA	CASSPGKGVTRDQYF	TGTGCCAGCTCACCAGGGAAAGGTGTAACCCGGGACCAGTACTTC
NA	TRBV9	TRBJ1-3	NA	CASSVSSRVDSGNTIYF	TGTGCCAGCAGCGTTAGTAGTCGGGTCGACTCTGGAAACACCATATATTTT
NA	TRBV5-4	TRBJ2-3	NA	CASSLSGLRSTDTQYF	TGTGCCAGCAGCTTGTCCGGACTACGCAGCACAGATACGCAGTATTTT
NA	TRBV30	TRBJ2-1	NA	CAWGLGDEQFF	TGTGCCTGGGGACTTGGGGATGAGCAGTTCTTC
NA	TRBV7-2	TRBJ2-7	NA	CASSLGEPYEQYF	TGTGCCAGCAGCTTAGGGGAACCCTACGAGCAGTACTTC
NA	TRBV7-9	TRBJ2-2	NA	CATRVAEITGELFF	TGTGCCACCAGGGTGGCGGAGATCACCGGGGAGCTGTTTTTT
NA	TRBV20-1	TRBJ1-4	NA	CSLGISEKLFF	TGCAGTCTCGGAATCAGTGAAAAACTGTTTTTT
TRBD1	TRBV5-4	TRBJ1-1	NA	CASSLRQGRSEAFF	TGTGCCAGCAGCCTCAGACAGGGGCGGTCTGAAGCTTTCTTT
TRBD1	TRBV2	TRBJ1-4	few	CASRGQALGIGEKLFF	TGTGCCAGCAGGGGACAGGCTTTGGGTATTGGGGAAAAACTGTTTTTT
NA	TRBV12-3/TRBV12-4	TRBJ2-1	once	CASSLRGINEQFF	TGTGCCAGCAGTTTGAGAGGGATAAATGAGCAGTTCTTC
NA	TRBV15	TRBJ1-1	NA	CATSRAGETEAFF	TGTGCCACCAGCAGAGCAGGGGAGACTGAAGCTTTCTTT
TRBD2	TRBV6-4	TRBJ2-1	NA	CASSALPSGGNNEQFF	TGTGCCAGCAGTGCTCTCCCTAGCGGGGGTAACAATGAGCAGTTCTTC
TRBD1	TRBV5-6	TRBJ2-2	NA	CASSYRDRATGELFF	TGTGCCAGCAGTTACCGGGACAGGGCCACCGGGGAGCTGTTTTTT
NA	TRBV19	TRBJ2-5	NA	CASSDGIGQETQYF	TGTGCCAGTAGTGACGGGATAGGGCAGGAGACCCAGTACTTC
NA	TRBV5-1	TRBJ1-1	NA	CASSLGGGTNTEAFF	TGCGCCAGCAGCTTGGGAGGCGGGACTAACACTGAAGCTTTCTTT
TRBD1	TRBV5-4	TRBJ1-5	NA	CASSPDRGGNQPQHF	TGTGCCAGCAGCCCAGACAGGGGTGGAAATCAGCCCCAGCATTTT
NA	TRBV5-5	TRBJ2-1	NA	CASSDKTTYNEQFF	TGTGCCAGCAGCGACAAGACCACCTACAATGAGCAGTTCTTC
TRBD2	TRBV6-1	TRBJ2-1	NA	CASSVLPIGLAGNNEQFF	TGTGCCAGCAGTGTTCTCCCCATCGGACTAGCGGGCAACAATGAGCAGTTCTTC
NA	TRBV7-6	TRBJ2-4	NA	CASSLVSPQGGGVNIQYF	TGTGCCAGCAGCTTAGTCTCCCCCCAAGGGGGAGGGGTAAACATTCAGTACTTC
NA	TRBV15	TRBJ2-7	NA	CATSRDSGGIYEQYF	TGTGCCACCAGCAGAGATTCGGGCGGGATATACGAGCAGTACTTC
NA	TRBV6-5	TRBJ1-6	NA	CASSYSQGRPPLHF	TGTGCCAGCAGTTACTCTCAGGGGCGTCCACCCCTCCACTTT
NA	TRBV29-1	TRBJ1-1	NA	CSVEGSGWGEAFF	TGCAGCGTTGAAGGGTCGGGTTGGGGTGAAGCTTTCTTT
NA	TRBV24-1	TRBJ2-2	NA	CATSDLPSVGTGELFF	TGTGCCACCAGTGATTTACCCAGTGTGGGCACCGGGGAGCTGTTTTTT
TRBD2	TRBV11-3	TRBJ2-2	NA	CASSPGASGSISGELFF	TGTGCCAGCAGCCCCGGAGCTAGCGGGAGTATTTCGGGGGAGCTGTTTTTT
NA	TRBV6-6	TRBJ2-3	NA	CASRYTFADTQYF	TGTGCCAGCAGATACACCTTCGCAGATACGCAGTATTTT
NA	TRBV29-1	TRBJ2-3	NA	CSVPDRHTTSTDTQYF	TGCAGCGTACCCGACAGGCACACCACTAGCACAGATACGCAGTATTTT
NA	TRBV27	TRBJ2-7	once	CASSFSPRDYEQYF	TGTGCCAGCAGTTTCTCCCCGCGGGACTACGAGCAGTACTTC
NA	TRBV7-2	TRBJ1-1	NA	CASSPAPRSGTEAFF	TGTGCCAGCAGCCCTGCCCCACGATCGGGAACTGAAGCTTTCTTT
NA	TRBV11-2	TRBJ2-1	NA	CASSSSRFAPYNEQFF	TGTGCCAGCAGCTCCAGCCGTTTTGCCCCCTACAATGAGCAGTTCTTC
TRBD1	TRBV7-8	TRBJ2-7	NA	CASSLRGQGVLEQYF	TGTGCCAGCAGCTTACGCGGGCAGGGGGTCCTCGAGCAGTACTTC
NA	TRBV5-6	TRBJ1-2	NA	CASSLRLYGYTF	TGTGCCAGCAGCTTGAGGCTCTATGGCTACACCTTC
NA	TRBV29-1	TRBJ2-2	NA	CSGGGERGSGELFF	TGCAGCGGGGGAGGCGAGAGGGGTTCCGGGGAGCTGTTTTTT